One sample yielded the 16 T cell receptor beta chains listed below, sequenced in a study of cytomegalovirus exposure and HLA in healthy donors. Primers for the PCR totalled 60 Vbeta and 13 Jbeta. Using immunoSEQ multiplex PCR, the repertoire was profiled, and TCRdb retains in-frame clones only, with some absent. The profile shows 120,000 or so clones, around 82% of them singletons. Sample: PBMCs. The origin of the receptors is a female donor in good health and CMV-seronegative.

This chain connects TRBV18 to TRBJ2-3, with D possibly being TRBD1 (5 bases). V was pared by 7 bases and J by 4 bases, with 15 bases between. Germline V gene data show CDR1 as KGHSH and CDR2 as LQKENI. This CDR3 contains 14 residues. The CDR3, as DNA: TGTGCCAGCTTCCCCGAGACAGAGGCAGATACGCAGTATTTT. This translates into CASFPETEADTQYF.

The rearrangement joins TRBV7-9 to TRBJ1-2; the D gene is possibly TRBD1 (6 bases). Germline CDR1 SEHNR, CDR2 FQNEAQ (reference sequence). V lost 0 bases to trimming and J lost 13 bases, with 12 bases between them. The CDR3 has 12 amino acids. DNA for the CDR3: TGTGCCAGCAGCTTAGCGGGGGCCGGCGCCACCTTC. Its protein product is CASSLAGAGATF. The full variable domain, in which reference TRBV7-9 and TRBJ1-2 provide the parts outside the CDR3, is DTGVSQNPRHKITKRGQNVTFRCDPISEHNRLYWYRQTLGQGPEFLTYFQNEAQLEKSRLLSDRFSAERPKGSFSTLEIQRTEQGDSAMYLCASSLAGAGATFGSGTRLTVV.

J is TRBJ1-3 and V is TRBV19; the match to TRBD1 covers 7 bases. The CDR3 has 15 amino acids. Germline values: CDR1 LNHDA, CDR2 SQIVND (reference sequence). With V trimmed by 7 bases and J by 0 bases, 6 bases remained unmatched. DNA of the CDR3: TGTGCCAGTAATACAGGGGATAGCTCTGGAAACACCATATATTTT. This translates into CASNTGDSSGNTIYF. The whole variable domain, filled in from reference TRBV19 and TRBJ1-3, reads DGGITQSPKYLFRKEGQNVTLSCEQNLNHDAMYWYRQDPGQGLRLIYYSQIVNDFQKGDIAEGYSVSREKKESFPLTVTSAQKNPTAFYLCASNTGDSSGNTIYFGEGSWLTVV.

The chain combines TRBV6-5 with TRBJ2-7; TRBD1 agrees at 9 bases. The J segment lost 3 bases and the V segment lost 2 bases, leaving 8 bases of the junction unmatched. CDR3 length: 16 residues. Looked up from germline, CDR1 is MNHEY and CDR2 is SVGAGI. The DNA for the CDR3 is TGTGCCAGCAGTTACCAACCGCGGACAGGGGTCTACGAGCAGTACTTC. This encodes CASSYQPRTGVYEQYF.

With respect to this clone: Its ends do not fully match the called genes, so a read error is possible. Other DNA sequences in this specimen translate into the identical CDR3. V gene TRBV6-1 combines with J gene TRBJ2-5, with TRBD1 as a possible D gene (6 bases). Per the germline V gene, CDR1 is MNHNS and CDR2 is SASEGT. This CDR3 is 13 amino acids long. The DNA of the CDR3 is TGTGCCAGCAGTGCCAGGGGTAGGGAGACTCAGTACTTC. This translates into CASSARGRETQYF.

With regard to this clone: Germline and junction disagree at one end, which may indicate a read error. The chain links TRBV7-9 to TRBJ2-7; 7 nucleotides match TRBD1. From germline, CDR1 is SEHNR and CDR2 FQNEAQ (reference sequence). The CDR3 spans 17 residues. CDR3 loop: CSRALRSYGTEPYEQYF. The CDR3 DNA is TGTTCCAGAGCACTTAGGTCATATGGGACAGAACCCTACGAGCAGTACTTC.

V and J are TRBV28 and TRBJ2-7, with 7 bases lining up with TRBD1. CDR3 length: 15 amino acids. CDR1 and CDR2 (germline): MDHEN, SYDVKM. The junction had 11 bases not matched to a gene; V was cut back by 5 bases and J by 4 bases. DNA for the CDR3: TGTGCCAGCAGTCACAACCGGGACAGAAAATACGAGCAGTACTTC. Translated: CASSHNRDRKYEQYF.

The V and J genes are TRBV6-1 and TRBJ2-5; 12 bases are a match to TRBD1. The last part of the DNA fits TRBJ2-7 better; the J call may be wrong. The CDR3 loop spans 15 amino acids. Looked up from germline, CDR1 is MNHNS and CDR2 is SASEGT. CDR3 DNA sequence: TGTGCCAGCAGTACGGGACAGGGGGCGATATACGAGCAGTACTTC. Translation gives CASSTGQGAIYEQYF.

Only a few counts were recorded for this clone. V and J are TRBV5-1 and TRBJ1-2; TRBD1 matches 9 bases. The CDR3 loop spans 17 amino acids. V lost 3 bases, J lost 5 bases, and 14 bases stayed unmatched. Per the germline V gene, CDR1 is SGHRS and CDR2 is YFSETQ. The chain's CDR3 is CASSSGTGTPDVYGYTF. The DNA of the CDR3 is TGCGCCAGCAGCTCCGGGACAGGGACGCCCGACGTGTATGGCTACACCTTC.

This clone was observed a handful of times. This chain uses TRBV28 with TRBJ2-7; D ambiguous. Looked up from germline, CDR1 is MDHEN and CDR2 is SYDVKM. The CDR3 is 12 amino acids. V dropped 6 bases and J dropped 2 bases, with 8 bases sitting between them. The CDR3 sequence: CASSRIAYEQYF. The CDR3 bases are TGTGCCAGCAGCCGAATAGCCTACGAGCAGTACTTC. Full variable domain (missing parts from reference TRBV28 and TRBJ2-7): DVKVTQSSRYLVKRTGEKVFLECVQDMDHENMFWYRQDPGLGLRLIYFSYDVKMKEKGDIPEGYSVSREKKERFSLILESASTNQTSMYLCASSRIAYEQYFGPGTRLTVT.

The chain links TRBV5-4 to TRBJ2-3, with 8 positions matching TRBD2. Germline trimming cut 2 bases from V and 6 bases from J; bases unmatched to any gene: 5. The CDR3 has 14 amino acids. Per the germline V gene, CDR1 is SGHNT and CDR2 is YYREEE (reference sequence). The CDR3 loop is CASSFVTSGDTQYF. Here the CDR3 DNA reads TGTGCCAGCAGCTTTGTCACTAGCGGTGATACGCAGTATTTT.

The gene calls are TRBV29-1 and TRBJ1-2; D possibly corresponds to TRBD1 (5 bases). Germline values: CDR1 SQVTM, CDR2 ANQGSEA. This CDR3 spans 10 amino acids. V was trimmed by 4 bases and J by 6 bases, leaving 6 bases between them. The CDR3 here is CSVAGDGYTF. DNA for the CDR3: TGCAGCGTTGCGGGGGATGGCTACACCTTC.

This chain uses TRBV4-2 with TRBJ2-4; tentative D call: TRBD1 (5 bases). The CDR3 spans 15 residues. The germline CDR1 and CDR2 sequences are LGHNA and YNFKEQ. V lost 4 bases and J lost 5, with 15 bases in between. CDR3 protein: CASSPTGQKENIQYF. In nucleotides, the CDR3 is TGTGCCAGCAGCCCAACAGGACAAAAGGAAAACATTCAGTACTTC.

The V gene is TRBV2, the J gene TRBJ2-3, with a possible D match to TRBD2 (7 bases). The CDR3 extends over 16 amino acids. Per the germline V gene, CDR1 is SNHLY and CDR2 is FYNNEI. V dropped 3 bases and J dropped 6 bases, with 19 bases sitting between them. This CDR3 is CASSEGAGALGDTQYF. The CDR3 DNA is TGTGCCAGCAGTGAGGGGGCGGGGGCTCTGGGGGATACGCAGTATTTT. The full variable domain, completed using reference TRBV2 and TRBJ2-3, is EPEVTQTPSHQVTQMGQEVILRCVPISNHLYFYWYRQILGQKVEFLVSFYNNEISEKSEIFDDQFSVERPDGSNFTLKIRSTKLEDSAMYFCASSEGAGALGDTQYFGPGTRLTVL.

The chain couples TRBV27 to TRBJ2-7, with 11 bases fitting TRBD1. Unmatched junction bases numbered 4, after V lost 2 bases and J lost 4 bases. The CDR3 spans 15 residues. CDR1 is MNHEY, CDR2 SMNVEV, per germline (reference sequence). In DNA form, the CDR3 reads TGTGCCAGCAGTTTAGTGGACAGGGGGCCGTACGAGCAGTACTTC. This gives the protein CASSLVDRGPYEQYF.

The V gene is TRBV7-6, the J gene TRBJ2-7; TRBD2 aligns across 15 bases. Germline V lookup: CDR1 SGHVS, CDR2 FNYEAQ. This CDR3 region has 16 residues. The trim removed 2 bases at V and 5 bases at J, leaving 4 bases unmatched. Here the CDR3 reads CASSLRTSGGGHEQYF. In DNA, the CDR3 is TGTGCCAGCAGCTTACGGACTAGCGGGGGGGGCCACGAGCAGTACTTC.